This T cell receptor (beta chain) was profiled in a study of blood T cell repertoires in COVID-19. Sequencing was performed with immunoSEQ multiplex PCR; in TCRdb, only in-frame clones are kept and a portion is missing. The table has some 100,000 clones, around 94% seen once; the top ten hold around 6%. V was shortened by 2 bases and J by 3 bases, with 11 bases between the two germline ends. This CDR3 has 14 residues. Germline CDR1 and CDR2: SGHRS and YFSETQ. The sequence came from a man aged 50-59 years with active COVID-19. Sequencing was carried out using peripheral blood. This chain links TRBV5-1 with TRBJ1-1; D is unresolved. The CDR3 DNA reads TGCGCCAGCAGCTTCCCGGGATCGGACACTGAAGCTTTCTTT. This sequence encodes CASSFPGSDTEAFF.